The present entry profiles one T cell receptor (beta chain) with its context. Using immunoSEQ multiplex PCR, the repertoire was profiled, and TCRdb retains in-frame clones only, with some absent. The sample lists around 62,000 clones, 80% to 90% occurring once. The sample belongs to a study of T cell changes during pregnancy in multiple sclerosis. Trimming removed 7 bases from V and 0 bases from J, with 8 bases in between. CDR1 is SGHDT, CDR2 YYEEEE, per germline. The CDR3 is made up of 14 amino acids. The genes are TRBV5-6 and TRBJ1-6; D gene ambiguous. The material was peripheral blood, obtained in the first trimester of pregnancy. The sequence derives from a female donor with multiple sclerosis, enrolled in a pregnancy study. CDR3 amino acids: CASFTGSYNSPLHF. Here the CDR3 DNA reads TGTGCCAGCTTCACGGGCTCCTATAATTCACCCCTCCACTTT. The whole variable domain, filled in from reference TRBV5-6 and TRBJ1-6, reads DAGVTQSPTHLIKTRGQQVTLRCSPKSGHDTVSWYQQALGQGPQFIFQYYEEEERQRGNFPDRFSGHQFPNYSSELNVNALLLGDSALYLCASFTGSYNSPLHFGNGTRLTVT.